These 15 T cell receptor beta chains were all obtained from the same sample, sequenced in a study of cytomegalovirus exposure and HLA in healthy donors. Both 60 Vbeta primers and 13 Jbeta primers went into the PCR. Only in-frame clones appear in the TCRdb table, and some are missing; sequencing was by immunoSEQ multiplex PCR. The sample yields just over 150,000 clones, around nine tenths seen once. The sample consisted of PBMCs. The receptors here all came from a young woman in good health and CMV-seronegative.

The CDR3 DNA is TGTGCCTGGAGTGTAGACAGCAATGAAAAACTGTTTTTT. This codes for CAWSVDSNEKLFF. The chain is built from TRBV30 and TRBJ1-4; possible D gene TRBD1, 5 bases. The CDR3 covers 13 residues. Germline-derived CDR1 and CDR2 are GTSNPN and SVGIG (reference sequence). V lost 0 bases and J 5 bases, leaving 7 bases between the germline ends.

The rearrangement links TRBV2 to TRBJ2-2, with a possible D match to TRBD1 (5 bases). CDR1 is SNHLY and CDR2 is FYNNEI in the germline V gene. Deletions cut 2 bases from V and 6 bases from J, with 16 bases between. The CDR3 length is 16 residues. CDR3 sequence (DNA): TGTGCCAGCAGTGAATATAGGGGCCTCCCCGCCGGGGAGCTGTTTTTT. It is translated as CASSEYRGLPAGELFF.

This chain links TRBV7-9 with TRBJ2-3, with D perhaps TRBD2 (5 bases). CDR1 and CDR2 from the germline V gene are SEHNR and FQNEAQ (reference sequence). The V and J ends lost 2 bases and 0 bases respectively, with 6 bases between them. This CDR3 comprises 14 residues. CDR3 protein: CASSLRTSTDTQYF. In DNA, the CDR3 is TGTGCCAGCAGCTTAAGGACTAGCACAGATACGCAGTATTTT.

The chain links TRBV9 to TRBJ1-1; 7 bases agree with TRBD1. In germline, CDR1 is SGDLS, CDR2 YYNGEE. The CDR3 totals 15 residues. V was pared by 4 bases and J by 1 base, with 7 bases of the junction left unmatched. Here the CDR3 reads CASSRGGEGNTEAFF. The CDR3, as DNA: TGTGCCAGCAGCCGAGGGGGCGAGGGGAACACTGAAGCTTTCTTT. Combining the CDR3 with reference TRBV9 and TRBJ1-1 gives the whole variable domain DSGVTQTPKHLITATGQRVTLRCSPRSGDLSVYWYQQSLDQGLQFLIQYYNGEERAKGNILERFSAQQFPDLHSELNLSSLELGDSALYFCASSRGGEGNTEAFFGQGTRLTVV.

This clone has more than one count but fewer than ten. This sequence joins TRBV27 and TRBJ2-2; a weak D match, TRBD2 (6 bases). Germline-derived CDR1 and CDR2 are MNHEY and SMNVEV (reference sequence). With 8 bases removed from V and 6 bases from J, the gap between germline ends came to 10 bases. The CDR3 runs 12 residues. The chain's CDR3 is CASQRRAGELFF. CDR3 DNA sequence: TGTGCCAGCCAAAGGAGGGCCGGGGAGCTGTTTTTT.

The V call is TRBV19, the J call TRBJ1-1; 7 bases are shared with TRBD1. V was pared by 6 bases and J by 1 base, with 8 bases of the junction left unmatched. The CDR3 has 15 amino acids. CDR1 is LNHDA and CDR2 is SQIVND in the germline V gene (reference sequence). The CDR3 is CASSRGGQRNTEAFF. CDR3 nucleotides: TGTGCCAGTAGCCGAGGGGGACAGAGGAACACTGAAGCTTTCTTT. The full variable domain, rest sourced from reference TRBV19 and TRBJ1-1, is DGGITQSPKYLFRKEGQNVTLSCEQNLNHDAMYWYRQDPGQGLRLIYYSQIVNDFQKGDIAEGYSVSREKKESFPLTVTSAQKNPTAFYLCASSRGGQRNTEAFFGQGTRLTVV.

The rearrangement uses TRBV30 and TRBJ1-1; no definite D call. This CDR3 is built from 14 residues. The V gene's germline CDR1 is GTSNPN and CDR2 SVGIG (reference sequence). V was cut by 0 bases and J by 1 base, with 9 bases left in between. CDR3 in DNA: TGTGCCTGGAGTGTATTGGGCAGGAACACTGAAGCTTTCTTT. Encoded protein: CAWSVLGRNTEAFF. The complete variable domain, with remaining parts taken from reference TRBV30 and TRBJ1-1, reads SQTIHQWPATLVQPVGSPLSLECTVEGTSNPNLYWYRQAAGRGLQLLFYSVGIGQISSEVPQNLSASRPQDRQFILSSKKLLLSDSGFYLCAWSVLGRNTEAFFGQGTRLTVV.

The chain is built from TRBV6-1 and TRBJ1-1; D unclear. The germline CDR1 and CDR2 sequences are MNHNS and SASEGT. V gave up 8 bases and J gave up 1 base, with 14 bases separating them. CDR3 length: 14 residues. CDR3 sequence (DNA): TGTGCCAGCCGAGGTAGCCCCGCGAACACTGAAGCTTTCTTT. The encoded protein is CASRGSPANTEAFF.

The chain joins TRBV7-2 to TRBJ2-5, with D unresolved. The DNA end favors TRBJ2-7, so the J call may be wrong. Per germline, CDR1 SGHTA and CDR2 FQGNSA. The CDR3 loop spans 12 amino acids. Here the CDR3 DNA reads TGTGCCAGCAGCTTTTCCAACTACGAGCAGTACTTC. It yields the protein CASSFSNYEQYF.

The genes are TRBV28 and TRBJ1-1, with D unclear. Trimming pared 1 base from V and 3 bases from J, leaving 15 bases between. The germline V gene encodes CDR1 MDHEN and CDR2 SYDVKM. This CDR3 contains 16 residues. The CDR3 sequence: CASSLFPLDEDTEAFF. The CDR3 DNA reads TGTGCCAGCAGTTTATTCCCCCTCGACGAGGACACTGAAGCTTTCTTT.

This clone was counted only a few times. The V call is TRBV19, the J call TRBJ1-6, with D possibly TRBD1 on 6 matching bases. Trimming took off 4 bases at V and 5 bases at J, with 12 bases between the two ends. CDR3 length equals 15 residues. Per germline, CDR1 LNHDA and CDR2 SQIVND (reference sequence). The CDR3 DNA reads TGTGCCAGTAGTAGCGGGGGCACGGATAATTCACCCCTCCACTTT. It codes for CASSSGGTDNSPLHF.

This chain links TRBV15 with TRBJ1-1; D remains unclear. CDR1 and CDR2 (germline): LNHNV, YYDKDF (reference sequence). V dropped 6 bases and J dropped 1 base, with 9 bases sitting between them. The CDR3 totals 13 residues. CDR3 DNA sequence: TGTGCCACCAGACTGGAGCCGAACACTGAAGCTTTCTTT. It translates to CATRLEPNTEAFF.

The gene calls are TRBV15 and TRBJ1-1; D is unclear. The germline V gene encodes CDR1 LNHNV and CDR2 YYDKDF (reference sequence). V dropped 4 bases and J dropped 2 bases, with 5 bases sitting between them. The CDR3 sequence is 12 residues long. The CDR3 DNA follows: TGTGCCACCAGCACACTAAACACTGAAGCTTTCTTT. Translation: CATSTLNTEAFF.

The rearrangement joins TRBV5-4 to TRBJ2-1; TRBD1 matches 10 bases. This CDR3 spans 15 amino acids. The ends lost 6 bases at V and 8 bases at J; junction bases unmatched: 11. The germline V gene has CDR1 SGHNT and CDR2 YYREEE (reference sequence). CDR3 protein: CASTTPGQGLDEQFF. The CDR3 DNA follows: TGTGCCAGCACCACCCCGGGACAGGGGTTGGATGAGCAGTTCTTC.

The gene calls are TRBV5-1 and TRBJ2-1, with D possibly matching TRBD2 (5 bases). Germline CDR1 SGHRS, CDR2 YFSETQ. CDR3 length: 14 residues. Trimming cost V 5 bases and J 5 bases, with 14 bases left between them. The CDR3, as DNA: TGCGCCAGCAGGCCGGGAATGTTAGACAATGAGCAGTTCTTC. It specifies CASRPGMLDNEQFF.